This T cell receptor beta chain was recovered during a study of shared clonotypes between healthy human individuals. General study findings and limits: Specimens sampled were limited to blood, with tissue repertoires likely differing. Estimated richness was generally greater in naive than memory subsets.

A note on this clone: Its antigen is unidentified.

The ends were cut back, 4 bases at V and 4 bases at J, with 14 bases in the middle. The CDR3 covers 15 residues. CDR1 and CDR2 (germline): SGHTA, FQGNSA. All participating donors were Caucasian adults from Nashville, Tennessee. Evenly divided among several immunoSEQ plates was the genomic DNA of each subset. Some clones are missing from TCRdb's copy, which holds only in-frame ones; the method was immunoSEQ multiplex PCR. The sample yields nearly 1 million clones, 70% to 85% seen once. This sequence was found in a man between 18 and 29 years old in good health. Sequencing was done on a sample of memory CD4+ T cells sorted from blood. Subset meaning: CD45RA-negative fraction. The chain has TRBV7-2 and TRBJ2-1; no clear D gene. The CDR3 protein is CASSSRHTEYNEQFF. Here the CDR3 DNA reads TGTGCCAGCAGCTCCCGTCACACGGAGTACAATGAGCAGTTCTTC.